The clone carrying this T cell receptor beta chain was seen just once. Its cognate antigen is unknown. Each CDR3 protein gets one entry after TCRdb re-called the reads with MiXCR. The sample lists around 540,000 distinct CDR3 sequences, around a third seen once, with about 17% in the top ten. This CDR3 has 14 residues. Between the trimmed V and J ends, which lost 5 bases and 2 bases, there was a span of 13 bases. Germline CDR1 SGHAT, CDR2 FQDESV (reference sequence). These data are taken from a study of T cell repertoires in cytomegalovirus infection. Study context: CMV infection and matching HLA type were both indicated by public TCR beta signatures.

The starting material was cultured PBMCs, obtained from culture after CMV antigen stimulation. The TCR comes from a human donor in good health (CMV status not recorded). Some clones in this sample may be carry-over from other donors' samples. The J gene is TRBJ2-7, the V gene TRBV11-1; D gene ambiguous. The CDR3 DNA follows: TGTGCCAGCAGCACGCACGGGTCGACCTACGAGCAGTACTTC. This codes for CASSTHGSTYEQYF.